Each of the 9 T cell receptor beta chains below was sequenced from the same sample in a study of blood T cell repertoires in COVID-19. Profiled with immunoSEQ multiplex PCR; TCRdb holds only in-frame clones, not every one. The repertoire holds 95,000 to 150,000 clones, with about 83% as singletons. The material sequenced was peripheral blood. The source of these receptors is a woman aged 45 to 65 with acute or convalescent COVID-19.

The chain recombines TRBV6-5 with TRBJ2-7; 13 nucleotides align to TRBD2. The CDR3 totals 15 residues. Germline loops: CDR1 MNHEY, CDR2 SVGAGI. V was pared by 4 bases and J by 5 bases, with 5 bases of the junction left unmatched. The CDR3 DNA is TGTGCCAGCAGTTTAGGACTAGCGGGAGAGAACGAGCAGTACTTC. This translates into CASSLGLAGENEQYF.

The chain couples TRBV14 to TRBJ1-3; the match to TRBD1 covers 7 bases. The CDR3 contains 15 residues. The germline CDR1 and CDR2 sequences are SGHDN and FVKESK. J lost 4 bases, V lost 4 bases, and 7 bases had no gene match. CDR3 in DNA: TGTGCCAGCAGCCCGCGGAGGGGGCAAGGAAACACCATATATTTT. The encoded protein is CASSPRRGQGNTIYF.

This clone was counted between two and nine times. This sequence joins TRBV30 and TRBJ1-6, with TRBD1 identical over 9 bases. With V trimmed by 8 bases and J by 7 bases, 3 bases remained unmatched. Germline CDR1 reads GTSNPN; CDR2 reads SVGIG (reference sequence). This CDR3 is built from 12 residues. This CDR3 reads CAVDRGNSPLHF. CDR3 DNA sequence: TGTGCCGTTGACAGGGGGAATTCACCCCTCCACTTT.

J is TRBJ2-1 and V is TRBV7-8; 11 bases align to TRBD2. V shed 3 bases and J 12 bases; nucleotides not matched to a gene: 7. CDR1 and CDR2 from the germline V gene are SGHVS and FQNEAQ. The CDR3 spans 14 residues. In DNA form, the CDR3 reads TGTGCCAGCAGCTTCGGCACTAGCGGGAGTGGGCAGTTCTTC. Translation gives CASSFGTSGSGQFF.

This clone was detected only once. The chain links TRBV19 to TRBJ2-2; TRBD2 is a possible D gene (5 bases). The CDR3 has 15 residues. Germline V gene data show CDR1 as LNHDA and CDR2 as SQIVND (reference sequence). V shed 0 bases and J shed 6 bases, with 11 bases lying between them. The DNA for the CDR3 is TGTGCCAGTAGTATAGATCGGGGAGATGCCGGGGAGCTGTTTTTT. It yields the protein CASSIDRGDAGELFF. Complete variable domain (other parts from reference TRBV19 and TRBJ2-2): DGGITQSPKYLFRKEGQNVTLSCEQNLNHDAMYWYRQDPGQGLRLIYYSQIVNDFQKGDIAEGYSVSREKKESFPLTVTSAQKNPTAFYLCASSIDRGDAGELFFGEGSRLTVL.

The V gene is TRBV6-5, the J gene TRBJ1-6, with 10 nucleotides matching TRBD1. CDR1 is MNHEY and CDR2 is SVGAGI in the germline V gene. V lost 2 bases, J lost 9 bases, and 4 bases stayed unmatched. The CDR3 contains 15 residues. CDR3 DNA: TGTGCCAGCAGTTACGCGGACAGGGGGAGTTCACCCCTCCACTTT. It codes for CASSYADRGSSPLHF.

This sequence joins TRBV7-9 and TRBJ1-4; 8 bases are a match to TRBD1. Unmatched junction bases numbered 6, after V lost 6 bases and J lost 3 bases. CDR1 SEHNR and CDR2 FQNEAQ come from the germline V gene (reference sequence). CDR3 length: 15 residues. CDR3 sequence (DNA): TGTGCCAGCAGTCTCAGGGGGCATGCTAATGAAAAACTGTTTTTT. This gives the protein CASSLRGHANEKLFF.

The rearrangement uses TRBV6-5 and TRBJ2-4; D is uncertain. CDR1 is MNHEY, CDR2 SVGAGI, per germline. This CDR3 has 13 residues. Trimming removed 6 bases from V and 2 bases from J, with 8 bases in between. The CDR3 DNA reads TGTGCCAGCAGCTCCCCTTCCAAAAACATTCAGTACTTC. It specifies CASSSPSKNIQYF.

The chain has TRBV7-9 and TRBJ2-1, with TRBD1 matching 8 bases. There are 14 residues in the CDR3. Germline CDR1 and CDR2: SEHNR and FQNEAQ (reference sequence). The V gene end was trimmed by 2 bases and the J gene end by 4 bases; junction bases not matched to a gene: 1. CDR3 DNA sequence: TGTGCCAGCAGCTTACAGGGGGCTTACAATGAGCAGTTCTTC. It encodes CASSLQGAYNEQFF.